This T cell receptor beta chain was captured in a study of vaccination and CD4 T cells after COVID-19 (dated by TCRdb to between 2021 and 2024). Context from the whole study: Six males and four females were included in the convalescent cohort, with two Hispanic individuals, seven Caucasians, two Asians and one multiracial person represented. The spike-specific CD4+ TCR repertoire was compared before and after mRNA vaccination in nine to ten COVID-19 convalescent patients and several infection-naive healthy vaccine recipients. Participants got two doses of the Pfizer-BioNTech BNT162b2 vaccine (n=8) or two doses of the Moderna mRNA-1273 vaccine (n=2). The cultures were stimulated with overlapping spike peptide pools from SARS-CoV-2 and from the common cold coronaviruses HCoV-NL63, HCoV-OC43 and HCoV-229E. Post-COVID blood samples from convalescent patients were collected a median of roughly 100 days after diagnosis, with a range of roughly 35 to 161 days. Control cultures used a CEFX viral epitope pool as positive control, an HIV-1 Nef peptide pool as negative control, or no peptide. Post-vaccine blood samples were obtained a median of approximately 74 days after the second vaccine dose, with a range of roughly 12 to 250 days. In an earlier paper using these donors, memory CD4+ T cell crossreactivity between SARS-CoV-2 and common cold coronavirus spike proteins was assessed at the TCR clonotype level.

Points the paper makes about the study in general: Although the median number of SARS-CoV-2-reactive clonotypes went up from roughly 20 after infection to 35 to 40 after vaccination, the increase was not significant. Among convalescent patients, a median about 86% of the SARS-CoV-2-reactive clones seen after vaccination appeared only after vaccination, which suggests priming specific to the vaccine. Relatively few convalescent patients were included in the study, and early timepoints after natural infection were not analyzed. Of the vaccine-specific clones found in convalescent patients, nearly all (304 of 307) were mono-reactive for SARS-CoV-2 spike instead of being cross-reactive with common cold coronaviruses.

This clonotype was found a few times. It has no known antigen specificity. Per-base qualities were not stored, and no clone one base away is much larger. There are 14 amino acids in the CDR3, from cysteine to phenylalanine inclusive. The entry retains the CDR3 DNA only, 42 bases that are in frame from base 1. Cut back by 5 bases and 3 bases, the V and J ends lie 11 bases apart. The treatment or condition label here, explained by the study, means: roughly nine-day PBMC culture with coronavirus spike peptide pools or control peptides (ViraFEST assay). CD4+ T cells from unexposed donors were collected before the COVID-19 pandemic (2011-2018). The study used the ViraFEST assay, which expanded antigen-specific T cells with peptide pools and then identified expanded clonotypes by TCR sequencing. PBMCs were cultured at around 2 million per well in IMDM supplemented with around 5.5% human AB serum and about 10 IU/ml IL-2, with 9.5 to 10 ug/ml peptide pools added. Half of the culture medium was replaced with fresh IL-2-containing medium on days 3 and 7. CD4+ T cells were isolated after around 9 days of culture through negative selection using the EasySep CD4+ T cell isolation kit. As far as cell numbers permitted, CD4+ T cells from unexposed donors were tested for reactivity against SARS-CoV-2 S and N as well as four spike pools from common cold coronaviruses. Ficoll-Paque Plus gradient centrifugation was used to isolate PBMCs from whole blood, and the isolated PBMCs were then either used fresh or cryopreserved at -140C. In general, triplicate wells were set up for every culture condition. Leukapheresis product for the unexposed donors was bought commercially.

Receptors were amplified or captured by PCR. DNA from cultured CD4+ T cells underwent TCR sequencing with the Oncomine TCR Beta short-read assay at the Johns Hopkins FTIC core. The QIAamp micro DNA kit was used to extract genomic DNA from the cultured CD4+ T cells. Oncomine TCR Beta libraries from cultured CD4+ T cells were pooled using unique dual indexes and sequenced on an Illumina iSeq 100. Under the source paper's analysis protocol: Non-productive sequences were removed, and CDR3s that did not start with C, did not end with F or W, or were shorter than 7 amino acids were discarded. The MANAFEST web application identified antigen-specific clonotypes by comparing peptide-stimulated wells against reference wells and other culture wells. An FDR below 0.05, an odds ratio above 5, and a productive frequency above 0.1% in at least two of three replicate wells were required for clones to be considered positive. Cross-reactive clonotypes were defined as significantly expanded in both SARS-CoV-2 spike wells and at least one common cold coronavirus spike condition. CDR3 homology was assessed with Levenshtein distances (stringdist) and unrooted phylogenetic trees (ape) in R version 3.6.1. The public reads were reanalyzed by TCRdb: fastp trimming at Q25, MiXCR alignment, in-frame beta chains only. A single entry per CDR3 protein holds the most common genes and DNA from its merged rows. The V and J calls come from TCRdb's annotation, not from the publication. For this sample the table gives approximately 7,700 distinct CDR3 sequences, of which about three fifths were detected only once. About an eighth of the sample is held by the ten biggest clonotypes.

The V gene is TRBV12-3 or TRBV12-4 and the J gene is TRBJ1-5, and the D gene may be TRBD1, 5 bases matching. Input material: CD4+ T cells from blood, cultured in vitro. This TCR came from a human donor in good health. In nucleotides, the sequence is TGTGCCAGCAGTGAACAGGCGCTCAATCAGCCCCAGCATTTT. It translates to CASSEQALNQPQHF.